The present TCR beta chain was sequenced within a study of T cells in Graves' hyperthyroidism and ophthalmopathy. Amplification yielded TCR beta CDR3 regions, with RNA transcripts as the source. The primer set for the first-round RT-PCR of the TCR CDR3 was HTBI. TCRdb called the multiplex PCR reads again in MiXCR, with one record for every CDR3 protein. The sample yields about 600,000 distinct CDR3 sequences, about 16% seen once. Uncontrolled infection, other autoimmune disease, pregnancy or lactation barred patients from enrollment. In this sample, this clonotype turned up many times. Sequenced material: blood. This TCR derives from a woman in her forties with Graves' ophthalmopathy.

CDR3 coding DNA: TGTGCCAGCCGGGACTACACTGAAGCTTTCTTT. Translation gives CASRDYTEAFF. The chain uses TRBV28 and TRBJ1-1, with D perhaps matching TRBD1 (5 bases). V was trimmed by 8 bases and J by 3 bases, leaving 7 bases between them. This CDR3 spans 11 amino acids. The V gene's germline CDR1 is MDHEN and CDR2 SYDVKM.